Listed below are T cell receptor beta chains from one sample, sequenced in a study of beta chain features in type 1 diabetes. The repertoire was sequenced with immunoSEQ multiplex PCR; TCRdb's copy has only in-frame clones and lacks some. The sample gives some 99,000 clones, approximately 37% of which show up once; about 0.07% is in the top ten. The material sequenced was stem cell memory CD4+ T cells from blood. These TCRs come from a woman aged 18-30 years in good health. CDR3s include the opening cysteine and the closing phenylalanine or tryptophan. The D gene is left open where the match is weak. Part of the rows lack a size; the others show once, few, many or a class for expanded clones.

>TRBJ2-7|.|TRBV28|TRBD1
CATGTVFGQYF
TGTGCCACTGGGACAGTGTTCGGGCAGTACTTC
>TRBJ2-7|few|TRBV5-1|.
CASSLEGDEQYF
TGCGCCAGCAGCTTGGAGGGGGACGAGCAGTACTTC
>TRBJ2-1|few|TRBV29-1|TRBD2
CSVDPKSGNVYNEQFF
TGCAGCGTTGATCCGAAGAGCGGGAATGTCTACAATGAGCAGTTCTTC
>TRBJ2-7|few|TRBV4-2|.
CASSQDLQGFYEQYF
TGTGCCAGCAGCCAAGATTTGCAGGGATTCTACGAGCAGTACTTC
>TRBJ2-5|few|TRBV9|.
CASSVGVARQETQYF
TGTGCCAGCAGCGTAGGGGTAGCACGCCAAGAGACCCAGTACTTC
>TRBJ1-2|.|TRBV30|TRBD1
CAWSVNRGYGYTF
TGTGCCTGGAGTGTAAACAGGGGCTATGGCTACACCTTC
>TRBJ1-1|.|TRBV28|.
CASRSHDPRGTEAFF
TGTGCCAGCAGATCCCACGATCCCAGGGGAACTGAAGCTTTCTTT
>TRBJ2-5|.|TRBV11-2|.
CASSLLGLETQYF
TGTGCCAGCAGCTTACTAGGATTGGAGACCCAGTACTTC
>TRBJ2-1|.|TRBV7-9|TRBD2
CASSRRLAGGFEQFF
TGTGCCAGCAGCCGCCGACTAGCGGGAGGCTTTGAGCAGTTCTTC
>TRBJ1-1|few|TRBV5-1|.
CASSWGGAVGNTEAFF
TGCGCCAGCAGCTGGGGGGGGGCAGTGGGGAACACTGAAGCTTTCTTT
>TRBJ2-5|once|TRBV19|.
CASKPGGRLETQYF
TGTGCCAGTAAACCCGGGGGGCGACTAGAGACCCAGTACTTC
>TRBJ1-1|.|TRBV5-4|.
CASSLDTGRAEAFF
TGTGCCAGCAGCTTGGACACAGGGCGAGCTGAAGCTTTCTTT
>TRBJ1-1|.|TRBV6-5|TRBD1
CASIGQGGTEAFF
TGTGCCAGCATTGGACAGGGAGGGACTGAAGCTTTCTTT
>TRBJ1-1|.|TRBV6-1|.
CASSTTDRMSAFF
TGTGCCAGCAGTACCACTGACAGGATGAGTGCTTTCTTT
>TRBJ2-7|few|TRBV5-1|.
CASSHGDSYEQYF
TGCGCCAGCAGCCACGGGGACTCCTACGAGCAGTACTTC
>TRBJ1-2|few|TRBV29-1|TRBD1
CSVGGDRQGRNGYTF
TGCAGCGTTGGAGGAGACCGACAGGGCCGGAATGGCTACACCTTC
>TRBJ1-2|few|TRBV19|.
CASSPLGGMRGYTF
TGTGCCAGTAGTCCGCTGGGGGGGATGAGGGGCTACACCTTC
>TRBJ2-7|few|TRBV7-2|.
CASSSRGSYEQYF
TGTGCCAGCAGCTCCCGCGGATCCTACGAGCAGTACTTC
>TRBJ2-1|few|TRBV4-2|TRBD2
CASSQPGLAVNEQFF
TGTGCCAGCAGCCAACCAGGACTAGCCGTCAATGAGCAGTTCTTC
>TRBJ1-1|.|TRBV6-6|TRBD1
CASQLGQVNTEAFF
TGTGCCAGCCAGCTTGGACAGGTGAACACTGAAGCTTTCTTT
>TRBJ2-3|.|TRBV6-5|.
CASSYLGVGTDTQYF
TGTGCCAGCAGTTACTTAGGGGTTGGCACAGATACGCAGTATTTT
>TRBJ1-1|.|TRBV7-2|.
CASSLIGGAAEAFF
TGTGCCAGCAGCCTTATCGGGGGGGCCGCTGAAGCTTTCTTT
>TRBJ2-3|.|TRBV18|.
CASSHRVPSSSTDTQYF
TGTGCCAGCTCACACAGGGTGCCAAGTTCAAGCACAGATACGCAGTATTTT
>TRBJ2-5|.|TRBV11-2|.
CASSLGLQGRQETQYF
TGTGCCAGCAGCTTAGGACTACAGGGCCGCCAAGAGACCCAGTACTTC
>TRBJ2-5|.|TRBV5-1|TRBD1
CASSYRTGPETQYF
TGCGCCAGCAGCTATCGGACAGGGCCCGAGACCCAGTACTTC
>TRBJ2-1|few|TRBV28|TRBD2
CASRPMTSGSGTSYNEQFF
TGTGCCAGCAGACCTATGACTAGCGGGAGCGGTACCTCCTACAATGAGCAGTTCTTC
>TRBJ2-1|.|TRBV30|TRBD2
CAWTSGSPTFYNEQFF
TGTGCCTGGACTAGCGGGTCCCCAACCTTCTACAATGAGCAGTTCTTC
>TRBJ2-5|few|TRBV4-1|TRBD2
CASSPLRAGGRETQYF
TGCGCCAGCAGCCCTCTCCGTGCGGGAGGTAGAGAGACCCAGTACTTC
>TRBJ2-7|few|TRBV21-1|.
CASTNDRASYEQYF
TGTGCCAGCACCAACGACAGGGCTTCCTACGAGCAGTACTTC
>TRBJ1-5|few|TRBV28|TRBD1
CASRDRGLPNQPQHF
TGTGCCAGCAGGGACAGGGGGTTACCGAATCAGCCCCAGCATTTT
>TRBJ2-7|many|TRBV5-4|.
CASSLDYLGQYF
TGTGCCAGCAGCCTAGACTACCTCGGGCAGTACTTC
>TRBJ1-4|.|TRBV28|TRBD1
CASNAGGEEKLFF
TGTGCCAGCAACGCAGGGGGCGAGGAAAAACTGTTTTTT
>TRBJ1-3|.|TRBV4-1|.
CASSQDRWSGNTIYF
TGCGCCAGCAGCCAAGATCGATGGAGTGGAAACACCATATATTTT
>TRBJ2-6|few|TRBV7-6|TRBD1
CASSVTGGFGANVLTF
TGTGCCAGCAGCGTAACAGGGGGGTTTGGGGCCAACGTCCTGACTTTC
>TRBJ2-7|.|TRBV7-8|TRBD2
CASSLRDGTSETYEQYF
TGTGCCAGCAGCTTACGGGATGGGACTAGCGAGACCTACGAGCAGTACTTC
>TRBJ1-5|.|TRBV5-6|.
CASSGFQGAQHF
TGTGCCAGCAGCGGGTTCCAAGGGGCCCAGCATTTT
>TRBJ2-7|.|TRBV2|.
CASSEDRVTGPYEQYF
TGTGCCAGCAGTGAAGATCGGGTGACAGGACCATACGAGCAGTACTTC
>TRBJ2-4|.|TRBV7-9|.
CASSLPPGSVSKNIQYF
TGTGCCAGCAGCCTTCCTCCAGGGTCCGTGTCCAAAAACATTCAGTACTTC
>TRBJ2-2|.|TRBV4-2|TRBD2
CASSQAILAVKAGELFF
TGTGCCAGCAGCCAAGCTATACTAGCGGTTAAGGCCGGGGAGCTGTTTTTT
>TRBJ2-7|few|TRBV7-9|.
CASSLAPPRATYEQYF
TGTGCCAGCAGCTTAGCTCCCCCCAGGGCAACCTACGAGCAGTACTTC
>TRBJ2-4|few|TRBV30|.
CAWSVFRATVLAKNIQYF
TGTGCCTGGAGTGTTTTCAGGGCGACGGTACTAGCCAAAAACATTCAGTACTTC
>TRBJ2-7|few|TRBV6-6|.
CASSYQLALYEQYF
TGTGCCAGCAGTTACCAGCTAGCTCTGTACGAGCAGTACTTC
>TRBJ1-5|.|TRBV6-1|TRBD1
CASRDRGPNQPQHF
TGTGCCAGCAGGGACAGGGGGCCCAATCAGCCCCAGCATTTT
>TRBJ2-7|.|TRBV28|.
CASSTSSDSSRYF
TGTGCCAGCAGCACCTCCTCGGACAGCTCTCGGTACTTC
>TRBJ2-7|.|TRBV6-1|.
CASSEKVWAYEQYF
TGTGCCAGCAGTGAAAAGGTCTGGGCCTACGAGCAGTACTTC
>TRBJ1-1|.|TRBV7-7|.
CASSFVSSTEAFF
TGTGCTAGCAGTTTTGTATCGAGCACTGAAGCTTTCTTT
>TRBJ2-5|.|TRBV28|TRBD2
CASRQRGYRKEETQYF
TGTGCCAGCAGGCAGCGGGGATACAGAAAGGAAGAGACCCAGTACTTC